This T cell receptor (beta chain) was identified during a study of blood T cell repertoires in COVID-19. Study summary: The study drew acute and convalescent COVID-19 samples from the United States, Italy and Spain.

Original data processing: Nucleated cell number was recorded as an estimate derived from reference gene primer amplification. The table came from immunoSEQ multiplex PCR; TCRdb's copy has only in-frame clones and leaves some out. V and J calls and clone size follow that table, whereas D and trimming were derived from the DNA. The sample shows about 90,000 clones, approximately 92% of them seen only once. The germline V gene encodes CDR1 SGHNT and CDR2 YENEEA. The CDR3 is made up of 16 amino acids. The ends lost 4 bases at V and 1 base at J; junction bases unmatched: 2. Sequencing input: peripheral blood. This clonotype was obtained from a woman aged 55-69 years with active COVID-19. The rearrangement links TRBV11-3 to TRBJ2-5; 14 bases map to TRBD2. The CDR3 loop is CASSSGTSGSQETQYF. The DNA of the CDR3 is TGTGCCAGCAGCTCCGGGACTAGCGGGAGCCAAGAGACCCAGTACTTC.